These T cell receptor beta chains were read from a single sample in a study of cytomegalovirus exposure and HLA in healthy donors. Method: immunoSEQ multiplex PCR; TCRdb's copy keeps in-frame clones and lacks some. The sample includes fewer than 85,000 clones, 96% of them seen just once. Source material: PBMCs. All receptors come from a woman under 30 in good health and CMV-seronegative. Each CDR3 is given with its conserved first and last residue. Fields, in order: V gene, J gene, clone size, D gene, CDR3 DNA, CDR3 protein. A D gene is named only where the DNA matches it firmly. The listing skips clone size in some rows; elsewhere it reads once, few, many or a size class.

TRBV27,TRBJ1-2,.,.,TGTGCCAGCAGGGTTAAACCGGGGGGCTATGGCTACACCTTC,CASRVKPGGYGYTF
TRBV2,TRBJ2-3,.,TRBD1,TGTGCCAGCACCCTAGGGACAGGTAGGATGGATACGCAGTATTTT,CASTLGTGRMDTQYF
TRBV7-6,TRBJ2-7,.,TRBD2,TGTGCCAGCAGCCGACCGGGACTAGCGGGAGGTTCACCGTACTACGAGCAGTACTTC,CASSRPGLAGGSPYYEQYF
TRBV7-8,TRBJ2-7,.,.,TGTGCCAGCAGCTTAGCCTTACAGGCCACCTACGAGCAGTACTTC,CASSLALQATYEQYF
TRBV25-1,TRBJ1-2,once,.,TGTGCCAGCAGTGAGGACGGGAGGGATAGCGGCTACACCTTC,CASSEDGRDSGYTF
TRBV9,TRBJ2-7,once,.,TGTGCCAGCAGCGTAGTCGCCGGGGACGAGCAGTACTTC,CASSVVAGDEQYF
TRBV11-3,TRBJ2-6,.,.,TGTGCCAGCAGCTCAATGGACAGCGGTTCCGTCCTGACTTTC,CASSSMDSGSVLTF
TRBV19,TRBJ2-7,.,.,TGTGCCAGTAGTAGGGGGCCCACCGGAAGAGAGCAGTACTTC,CASSRGPTGREQYF
TRBV27,TRBJ1-1,.,TRBD1,TGTGCCAGCAGTTTATGGGACAGGAAAAATGAAGCTTTCTTT,CASSLWDRKNEAFF
TRBV6-5,TRBJ1-1,.,.,TGTGCCAGCAGTTTTGGCGATGGGCTGAACACTGAAGCTTTCTTT,CASSFGDGLNTEAFF
TRBV6-6,TRBJ2-7,.,.,TGTGCCAGCAGCCTCGGACATCCAACGCCCTACGAGCAGTACTTC,CASSLGHPTPYEQYF
TRBV6-5,TRBJ2-3,.,TRBD2,TGTGCCAGCAGTTACGGTCTAGCGGGGGTCACAGATACGCAGTATTTT,CASSYGLAGVTDTQYF
TRBV5-4,TRBJ2-5,.,.,TGTGCCAGCAGCTTAACCAGCCAAGAGACCCAGTACTTC,CASSLTSQETQYF
TRBV27,TRBJ2-1,.,.,TGTGCCAGCAGCCTAGCGGGGACAGGAATTATCTACAATGAGCAGTTCTTC,CASSLAGTGIIYNEQFF
TRBV5-6,TRBJ1-2,.,TRBD1,TGTGCCAGCAGCATAGCGGACAGGGGAACTGGCTACACCTTC,CASSIADRGTGYTF
TRBV10-3,TRBJ2-3,.,.,TGTGCCATCAGTGAGTCCTGGGGGCAGGCAGATACGCAGTATTTT,CAISESWGQADTQYF
TRBV10-3,TRBJ1-1,.,.,TGTGCCATCAGTGAGCCGGGGGCGGGGGGCACTGAAGCTTTCTTT,CAISEPGAGGTEAFF